Below, 19 T cell receptor beta chains from the same sample are listed, as sequenced in a study of a mutant IDH1 vaccine in newly diagnosed glioma. Time point reported: week 23, last vaccination. In the vaccine, a single dose held 300 ug of the mutant IDH1 20-mer peptide, along with topical imiquimod. Sequenced by immunoSEQ multiplex PCR; TCRdb stores in-frame clones only, minus some. The table has 35,000 to 50,000 clones, about 88% seen once; the top ten hold approximately 2.5%. No cognate antigen is known for these TCRs. Sequencing was performed on PBMCs, taken from a glioma patient whose treatment included an IDH1 peptide vaccine. Source of these receptors: a woman under 30 with glioma. Some clones in this sample may be carry-over from other donors' samples.

This chain connects TRBV4-1 to TRBJ2-7; D might be TRBD1 (6 bases). The CDR3 sequence is 15 residues long. CDR1 is MGHRA and CDR2 is YSYEKL in the germline V gene. V dropped 0 bases and J dropped 2 bases, with 11 bases sitting between them. In nucleotides, the CDR3 is TGCGCCAGCAGCCAAGAAACAGGGAGTCCCTACGAGCAGTACTTC. Amino acid sequence: CASSQETGSPYEQYF.

This clone was seen a handful of times. The chain uses TRBV7-9 and TRBJ2-5; TRBD1 matches at 7 bases. The CDR3 runs to 15 residues. The germline CDR1 and CDR2 sequences are SEHNR and FQNEAQ (reference sequence). The J segment lost 4 bases and the V segment lost 4 bases, leaving 9 bases of the junction unmatched. Written as DNA, the CDR3 is TGTGCCAGCAGCTGGAGACAGGGAGTTTTAGAGACCCAGTACTTC. Translation gives CASSWRQGVLETQYF.

The V and J genes are TRBV15 and TRBJ1-2; D is undetermined. With 4 bases removed from V and 3 bases from J, the gap between germline ends came to 12 bases. The CDR3 runs to 14 residues. The germline V gene has CDR1 LNHNV and CDR2 YYDKDF (reference sequence). The CDR3 here is CATSNGVGDYGYTF. The CDR3 DNA is TGTGCCACCAGCAATGGGGTGGGAGACTATGGCTACACCTTC.

This chain joins TRBV5-1 and TRBJ2-1; D is perhaps TRBD2 (6 bases). Per the germline V gene, CDR1 is SGHRS and CDR2 is YFSETQ. The CDR3 runs 15 residues. V lost 0 bases and J 7 bases, leaving 14 bases between the germline ends. CDR3 sequence: CASSLVGDSKNEQFF. The CDR3 coding sequence is TGCGCCAGCAGCTTGGTGGGGGACTCCAAAAATGAGCAGTTCTTC.

There are a few counts of this clone. CDR3 sequence: CAWSRGGDQPQHF. DNA for the CDR3: TGTGCCTGGAGTCGGGGAGGGGATCAGCCCCAGCATTTT. The chain uses TRBV30 and TRBJ1-5; maybe TRBD1 (5 bases). The germline CDR1 and CDR2 sequences are GTSNPN and SVGIG (reference sequence). The CDR3 consists of 13 residues. V lost 2 bases, J lost 5 bases, and 10 bases lay in between. Together with reference TRBV30 and TRBJ1-5, the CDR3 gives the full variable domain: SQTIHQWPATLVQPVGSPLSLECTVEGTSNPNLYWYRQAAGRGLQLLFYSVGIGQISSEVPQNLSASRPQDRQFILSSKKLLLSDSGFYLCAWSRGGDQPQHFGDGTRLSIL.

This clone has a handful of counts. The rearrangement links TRBV6-5 to TRBJ1-1; maybe TRBD1 (6 bases). Trimming shortened V by 2 bases and J by 1 base, and 8 bases separated the two germline ends. Germline-derived CDR1 and CDR2 are MNHEY and SVGAGI. The CDR3 covers 14 residues. The CDR3 region has the DNA TGTGCCAGCAGTTACGTACAGGGGAACACTGAAGCTTTCTTT. The encoded protein is CASSYVQGNTEAFF.

The chain recombines TRBV5-1 with TRBJ2-7; TRBD1 matches at 12 bases. Trimming cost V 5 bases and J 4 bases; bases outside gene matches: 4. The germline V gene encodes CDR1 SGHRS and CDR2 YFSETQ. CDR3 size: 14 residues. CDR3 region: CASRGGQGAYEQYF. In nucleotides, the CDR3 is TGCGCCAGCAGGGGGGGACAGGGGGCTTACGAGCAGTACTTC. The entire variable domain, with the rest obtained from reference TRBV5-1 and TRBJ2-7, is as follows: KAGVTQTPRYLIKTRGQQVTLSCSPISGHRSVSWYQQTPGQGLQFLFEYFSETQRNKGNFPGRFSGRQFSNSRSEMNVSTLELGDSALYLCASRGGQGAYEQYFGPGTRLTVT.

This rearrangement joins TRBV5-4 to TRBJ1-2; 7 bases match TRBD1. CDR1 SGHNT and CDR2 YYREEE come from the germline V gene (reference sequence). Unmatched junction bases numbered 6, after V lost 1 base and J lost 3 bases. The CDR3 consists of 15 residues. CDR3 residues: CASSLIGQEHYGYTF. CDR3 DNA sequence: TGTGCCAGCAGCTTGATAGGACAGGAGCACTATGGCTACACCTTC.

The chain has TRBV19 and TRBJ1-2, with a possible D match to TRBD1 (5 bases). This CDR3 has 15 residues. Germline CDR1 is LNHDA and CDR2 is SQIVND (reference sequence). V was trimmed by 5 bases and J by 6 bases, leaving 19 bases between them. CDR3 sequence (DNA): TGTGCCAGTAGTCACATTTTTTTCATGGACAATGGCTACACCTTC. It specifies CASSHIFFMDNGYTF.

The chain carries TRBV5-5 and TRBJ2-5; D may correspond to TRBD1 or TRBD2 (5 bases each). The CDR3 extends over 16 amino acids. Germline V gene sequence: CDR1 SGHKS, CDR2 YYEKEE (reference sequence). V was shortened by 5 bases and J by 0 bases, with 17 bases between the two germline ends. DNA for the CDR3: TGTGCCAGCAGTTTCACGGGGCCCTCGTACCAAGAGACCCAGTACTTC. As protein: CASSFTGPSYQETQYF. The full variable domain, rest sourced from reference TRBV5-5 and TRBJ2-5, is DAGVTQSPTHLIKTRGQQVTLRCSPISGHKSVSWYQQVLGQGPQFIFQYYEKEERGRGNFPDRFSARQFPNYSSELNVNALLLGDSALYLCASSFTGPSYQETQYFGPGTRLLVL.

The chain joins TRBV6-5 to TRBJ2-7, with TRBD1 matching 11 bases. Germline V lookup: CDR1 MNHEY, CDR2 SVGAGI. The trim removed 4 bases at V and 3 bases at J, leaving 2 bases unmatched. CDR3 length equals 14 residues. The CDR3 protein is CASSSGTGGYEQYF. In nucleotides, the CDR3 is TGTGCCAGCAGTTCCGGGACAGGGGGCTACGAGCAGTACTTC.

This chain links TRBV7-9 with TRBJ2-3; D possibly corresponds to TRBD2 (5 bases). Trimming stripped 6 bases from V and 0 bases from J, with 7 bases between. The CDR3 has 13 residues. CDR1 SEHNR and CDR2 FQNEAQ come from the germline V gene (reference sequence). The CDR3 nucleotides read TGTGCCAGCAGGGAGGCTAGCACAGATACGCAGTATTTT. It is translated as CASREASTDTQYF.

The chain links TRBV6-5 to TRBJ2-5; TRBD2 aligns across 8 bases. Trimming removed 7 bases from V and 4 bases from J; junction bases left unmatched: 8. Germline V CDR1 and CDR2: MNHEY, SVGAGI. CDR3 size: 14 residues. Here the CDR3 DNA reads TGTGCCAGCAAAGACAGCGGGGGCACAGAGACCCAGTACTTC. As protein: CASKDSGGTETQYF.

The V call is TRBV6-1, the J call TRBJ1-2; no definite D call. This CDR3 is built from 11 residues. Deletions cut 6 bases from V and 8 bases from J, with 10 bases between. Germline CDR1 MNHNS, CDR2 SASEGT. The CDR3 spells CASSEFWGYTF. DNA for the CDR3: TGTGCCAGCAGCGAGTTTTGGGGCTACACCTTC.

V is TRBV7-9 and J is TRBJ2-3; D uncertain. The CDR3 is 14 amino acids. V was clipped by 1 base and J by 6 bases, with 11 bases between them. The V gene's germline CDR1 is SEHNR and CDR2 FQNEAQ (reference sequence). This CDR3 reads CASSLGVGLDTQYF. CDR3 DNA: TGTGCCAGCAGCTTAGGGGTGGGCTTGGATACGCAGTATTTT. The full variable domain, completed using reference TRBV7-9 and TRBJ2-3, is DTGVSQNPRHKITKRGQNVTFRCDPISEHNRLYWYRQTLGQGPEFLTYFQNEAQLEKSRLLSDRFSAERPKGSFSTLEIQRTEQGDSAMYLCASSLGVGLDTQYFGPGTRLTVL.

The chain is built from TRBV30 and TRBJ1-5; TRBD1 matches 10 bases. Germline V gives CDR1 GTSNPN, CDR2 SVGIG (reference sequence). The CDR3 has 18 amino acids. The junction had 12 bases not matched to a gene; V was cut back by 2 bases and J by 2 bases. CDR3: CAWSRRGTGALGNQPQHF. CDR3 nucleotide sequence: TGTGCCTGGAGTAGACGGGGGACAGGGGCCCTAGGCAATCAGCCCCAGCATTTT. Using reference TRBV30 and TRBJ1-5 for the parts outside the CDR3, the full variable domain is SQTIHQWPATLVQPVGSPLSLECTVEGTSNPNLYWYRQAAGRGLQLLFYSVGIGQISSEVPQNLSASRPQDRQFILSSKKLLLSDSGFYLCAWSRRGTGALGNQPQHFGDGTRLSIL.

This sequence joins TRBV7-2 and TRBJ1-1, with a possible D match to TRBD1 (5 bases). Between the trimmed V and J ends, which lost 0 bases and 4 bases, there was a span of 15 bases. There are 16 residues in the CDR3. The germline V gene has CDR1 SGHTA and CDR2 FQGNSA. In DNA, the CDR3 is TGTGCCAGCAGCTTAGCTCGAGGTCGGGGCGGCACTGAAGCTTTCTTT. Protein sequence: CASSLARGRGGTEAFF. The full variable domain, rest sourced from reference TRBV7-2 and TRBJ1-1, is GAGVSQSPSNKVTEKGKDVELRCDPISGHTALYWYRQSLGQGLEFLIYFQGNSAPDKSGLPSDRFSAERTGGSVSTLTIQRTQQEDSAVYLCASSLARGRGGTEAFFGQGTRLTVV.

This clone is a singleton in its sample. The rearrangement uses TRBV27 and TRBJ2-7, with D possibly being TRBD2 (6 bases). Between the trimmed V and J ends, which lost 6 bases and 2 bases, there was a span of 11 bases. The CDR3 contains 13 residues. The germline V gene has CDR1 MNHEY and CDR2 SMNVEV (reference sequence). The CDR3 DNA reads TGTGCCAGCAGCCTCACGGGGGCCTACGAGCAGTACTTC. Protein sequence: CASSLTGAYEQYF.

This clone occurred a few times. The chain recombines TRBV12-5 with TRBJ2-7; D may be TRBD1 (6 bases). CDR3 length equals 13 residues. Germline V CDR1 and CDR2: LGHNT, FRNRAP. Trimming removed 3 bases at V and 1 base at J, with 7 bases between. The CDR3 here is CASGFTGSYEQYF. CDR3 bases: TGTGCTAGTGGTTTTACAGGGTCCTACGAGCAGTACTTC.